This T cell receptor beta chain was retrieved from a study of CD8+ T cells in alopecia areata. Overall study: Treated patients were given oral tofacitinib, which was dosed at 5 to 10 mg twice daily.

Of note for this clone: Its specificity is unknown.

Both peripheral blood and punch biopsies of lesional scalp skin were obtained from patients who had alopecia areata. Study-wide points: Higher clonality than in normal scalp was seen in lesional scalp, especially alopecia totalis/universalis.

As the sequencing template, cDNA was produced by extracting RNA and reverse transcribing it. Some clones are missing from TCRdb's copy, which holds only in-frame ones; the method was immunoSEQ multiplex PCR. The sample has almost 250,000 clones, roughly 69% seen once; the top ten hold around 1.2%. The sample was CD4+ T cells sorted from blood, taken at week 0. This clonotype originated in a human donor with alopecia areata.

CDR3 in amino acids: CSVGRQGKPYEQYF. As DNA, the CDR3 is TGCAGCGTTGGACGGCAGGGGAAGCCCTACGAGCAGTACTTC. The gene calls are TRBV29-1 and TRBJ2-7; the D gene is possibly TRBD1 (6 bases). V dropped 4 bases and J dropped 2 bases, with 15 bases sitting between them. Germline CDR1 and CDR2: SQVTM and ANQGSEA. The CDR3 loop spans 14 amino acids.